A single sample is the source of the 18 T cell receptor beta chains below, sequenced in a study of early T cells in non-severe SARS-CoV-2 infection. TCRdb fed the 5' RACE reads into MiXCR, producing one record per CDR3 protein. The sample has 100,000 to 150,000 distinct CDR3 sequences, under 15% seen once. The source material was whole blood. Receptors were obtained from an adult who was a healthcare worker with PCR-confirmed SARS-CoV-2 infection or an uninfected control (not recorded which).

V usage is TRBV10-3 and J usage is TRBJ1-2, with 7 bases fitting TRBD1. V lost 4 bases and J lost 2; bases outside the gene matches: 1. From germline, CDR1 is ENHRY and CDR2 SYGVKD. This CDR3 has 13 amino acids. CDR3 nucleotide sequence: TGTGCCATCAGTGGACAGGGCAACTATGGCTACACCTTC. Translating it yields CAISGQGNYGYTF.

The J gene is TRBJ2-1, the V gene TRBV5-1, with TRBD2 identical over 11 bases. The germline gives CDR1 SGHRS, CDR2 YFSETQ. This CDR3 has 16 residues. Unmatched junction bases numbered 12, after V lost 4 bases and J lost 9 bases. In nucleotides, the CDR3 is TGCGCCAGCAGCCTCCCGCTAGCGGGGGGAGACGGTGAGCAGTTCTTC. Residues: CASSLPLAGGDGEQFF.

A few counts support this clonotype. CDR3 sequence (DNA): TGTGCCAGCTCCCAACAGCCAAATGAGCAGTTCTTC. Its protein is CASSQQPNEQFF. The chain uses TRBV7-9 and TRBJ2-1; D not resolved. This CDR3 contains 12 residues. Trimming pared 8 bases from V and 7 bases from J, leaving 12 bases between. Germline V gives CDR1 SEHNR, CDR2 FQNEAQ (reference sequence).

This clonotype has a handful of counts. This rearrangement joins TRBV18 to TRBJ1-5, with unresolved D. The V end lost 0 bases, the J end lost 12 bases, and 12 bases lay between the germline ends. CDR1 is KGHSH and CDR2 is LQKENI in the germline V gene. The CDR3 covers 13 residues. CDR3 sequence: CASSPPSSSLQHF. CDR3 DNA sequence: TGTGCCAGCTCACCACCGTCCAGCAGCCTCCAGCATTTT.

This clonotype has a handful of counts. The rearrangement uses TRBV5-1 and TRBJ2-5, with D tentatively TRBD2 (5 bases). CDR1 is SGHRS and CDR2 is YFSETQ in the germline V gene. Trimming shortened V by 5 bases and J by 4 bases, and 6 bases separated the two germline ends. The CDR3 length is 11 residues. The CDR3 region has the DNA TGCGCCAGCAGGGCGGGAGAGACCCAGTACTTC. It translates to CASRAGETQYF.

The V and J genes are TRBV20-1 and TRBJ1-6; D gene ambiguous. From germline, CDR1 is DFQATT and CDR2 SNEGSKA (reference sequence). The CDR3 sequence is 15 residues long. V was trimmed by 0 bases and J by 8 bases, leaving 14 bases between them. CDR3 sequence reads: CSARENGRGYSPLHF. The CDR3, as DNA: TGCAGTGCTAGAGAAAATGGGAGAGGATATTCACCCCTCCACTTT.

This clonotype was seen more than once but under ten times. This chain uses TRBV9 with TRBJ2-5; D gene unclear. Germline V CDR1 and CDR2: SGDLS, YYNGEE. The CDR3 runs to 13 residues. V was trimmed by 3 bases and J by 4 bases, leaving 10 bases between them. CDR3 sequence (DNA): TGTGCCAGCAGCGCCCCGGGCCTAGAGACCCAGTACTTC. Translated: CASSAPGLETQYF.

This clonotype was seen a handful of times. The chain carries TRBV20-1 and TRBJ2-1, with a weak D call TRBD1 (5 bases). CDR3 length: 15 residues. The V end was cut by 3 bases, the J end by 4 bases, with 16 bases between. Germline V CDR1 and CDR2: DFQATT, SNEGSKA (reference sequence). The CDR3 region is CSARGVQGSYNEQFF. The CDR3 nucleotides are TGCAGTGCTAGGGGCGTGCAGGGCAGTTACAATGAGCAGTTCTTC.

This clonotype was recorded a few times. This chain joins TRBV7-9 and TRBJ2-1; D not certain. Germline CDR1 SEHNR, CDR2 FQNEAQ (reference sequence). With 1 base removed from V and 5 bases from J, the gap between germline ends came to 6 bases. This CDR3 contains 13 residues. In DNA, the CDR3 is TGTGCCAGCAGCTTAGGGGCACACAATGAGCAGTTCTTC. Amino acids: CASSLGAHNEQFF.

In this sample, this clonotype turned up many times. The CDR3: CASNLRGYEAFF. CDR3 coding DNA: TGTGCCAGCAATCTAAGGGGTTATGAAGCTTTCTTT. This chain links TRBV2 with TRBJ1-1; D is perhaps TRBD1 (5 bases). The CDR3 sequence is 12 residues long. V was trimmed by 7 bases and J by 7 bases, leaving 13 bases between them. CDR1 and CDR2 (germline): SNHLY, FYNNEI.

This chain connects TRBV14 to TRBJ1-3; D ambiguous. The germline CDR1 and CDR2 sequences are SGHDN and FVKESK. CDR3 size: 15 residues. The V and J ends lost 4 bases and 3 bases respectively, with 13 bases between them. The CDR3 sequence: CASSPLRGFGNTIYF. The CDR3, as DNA: TGTGCCAGCAGCCCCCTTCGCGGGTTTGGAAACACCATATATTTT.

This clonotype appeared a few times. V gene TRBV2 combines with J gene TRBJ1-1, with no clear D. The CDR3 extends over 11 amino acids. In germline, CDR1 is SNHLY, CDR2 FYNNEI. V lost 7 bases to trimming and J lost 0 bases, with 3 bases between them. The CDR3 here is CASTVNTEAFF. CDR3 DNA sequence: TGTGCCAGCACGGTGAACACTGAAGCTTTCTTT. Full variable domain (remainder filled in from reference TRBV2 and TRBJ1-1): EPEVTQTPSHQVTQMGQEVILRCVPISNHLYFYWYRQILGQKVEFLVSFYNNEISEKSEIFDDQFSVERPDGSNFTLKIRSTKLEDSAMYFCASTVNTEAFFGQGTRLTVV.

This clonotype turned up a few times. This rearrangement joins TRBV3-1 to TRBJ1-1; tentative D call: TRBD1 (5 bases). The CDR3 consists of 13 residues. V shed 6 bases and J shed 1 base, with 9 bases lying between them. Germline V CDR1 and CDR2: LGHDT, YNNKEL (reference sequence). The CDR3 spells CASRVQGNTEAFF. CDR3 coding DNA: TGTGCCAGCAGAGTCCAGGGGAACACTGAAGCTTTCTTT.

This clonotype has just a few counts. At one of its ends the junction is not consistent with the germline gene, which may arise from a read error. CDR3 loop: CASSQETQWNTGELFF. CDR3 in DNA: TGTGCCAGCAGCCAAGAAACACAGTGGAACACCGGGGAGCTTTTTTTT. This chain connects TRBV4-2 to TRBJ2-2, with D maybe TRBD2 (5 bases). The CDR3 loop spans 16 amino acids. The germline V gene has CDR1 LGHNA and CDR2 YNFKEQ.

The J gene is TRBJ2-7, the V gene TRBV6-2 or TRBV6-3; the D call may be TRBD1 or TRBD2 (6 bases each). The CDR3 has 14 amino acids. Trimming took off 4 bases at V and 3 bases at J, with 13 bases between the two ends. CDR1 MNHEY and CDR2 SVGEGT come from the germline V gene. CDR3 sequence (DNA): TGTGCCAGCAGTTTTAGGGGGGTAGACTACGAGCAGTACTTC. This codes for CASSFRGVDYEQYF.

This chain uses TRBV3-1 with TRBJ1-1; TRBD1 matches at 9 bases. J lost 1 base, V lost 3 bases, and 6 bases had no gene match. The germline gives CDR1 LGHDT, CDR2 YNNKEL (reference sequence). The length of the CDR3 is 16 residues. As DNA, the CDR3 is TGTGCCAGCAGCCACACACAGGGGGCCGGGAACACTGAAGCTTTCTTT. Translated: CASSHTQGAGNTEAFF.

The rearrangement uses TRBV12-3 or TRBV12-4 and TRBJ1-1; D ambiguous. This CDR3 comprises 16 residues. The V gene lost 0 bases and the J gene lost 0 bases, with 11 bases spanning the gap. The DNA for the CDR3 is TGTGCCAGCAGTTTAGCGCTGGGCAGCATGAACACTGAAGCTTTCTTT. As protein: CASSLALGSMNTEAFF.

This clonotype was detected only a few times. The chain links TRBV10-1 to TRBJ1-2; 10 bases map to TRBD1. Germline loops: CDR1 WNHNN, CDR2 SYGVQD (reference sequence). V trimming: 0 bases; J trimming: 8 bases; junction bases outside the gene matches: 3. The CDR3 sequence is 14 residues long. The CDR3: CASSESRTGGGYTF. Here the CDR3 DNA reads TGCGCCAGCAGTGAGTCGAGGACAGGGGGAGGCTACACCTTC.